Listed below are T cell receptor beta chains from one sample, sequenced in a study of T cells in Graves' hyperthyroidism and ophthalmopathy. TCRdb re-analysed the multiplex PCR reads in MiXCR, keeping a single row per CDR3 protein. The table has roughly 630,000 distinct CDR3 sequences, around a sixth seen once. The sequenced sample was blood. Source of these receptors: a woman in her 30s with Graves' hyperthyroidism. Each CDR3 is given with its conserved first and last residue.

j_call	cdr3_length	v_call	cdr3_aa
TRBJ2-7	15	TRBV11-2	CASSLEAGSIYEQYF
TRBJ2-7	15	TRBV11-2	CASSPVGLAGGEQYF
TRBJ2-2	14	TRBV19	CASGVQGATGELFF
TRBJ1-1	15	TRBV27	CASSRDSSVNTEAFF
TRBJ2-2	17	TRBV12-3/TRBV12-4	CASSFRDRAFHTGELFF
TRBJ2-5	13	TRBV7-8	CASSLVGLAAKYF
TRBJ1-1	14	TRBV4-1	CASSLVGANTEAFF
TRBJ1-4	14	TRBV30	CAWSIGATNEKLFF
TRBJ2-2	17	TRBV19	CASSPGASGRAIGELFF
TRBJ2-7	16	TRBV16	CASSQRMTLHPYEQYF
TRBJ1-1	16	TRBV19	CASSMARVLGAAEAFF
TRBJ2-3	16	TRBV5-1	CASSWPSGKDTDTQYF
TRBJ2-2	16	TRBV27	CASSRLAGANTGELFF
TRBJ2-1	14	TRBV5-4	CASTRLGDYNEQFF
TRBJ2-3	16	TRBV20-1	CSASRIAFSSTDTQYF
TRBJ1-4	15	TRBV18	CASSPPPGPEEKLFF
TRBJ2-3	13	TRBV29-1	CSVTQGGTDTQYF
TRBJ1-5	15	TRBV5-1	CASSSGTGSNQPQHF
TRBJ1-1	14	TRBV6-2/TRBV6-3	CASTYRTVNTEAFF
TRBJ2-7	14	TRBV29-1	CSVELSGISYEQYF
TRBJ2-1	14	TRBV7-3	CASSFGGARDEQFF
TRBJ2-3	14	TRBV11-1	CASSKDSSTDTQYF
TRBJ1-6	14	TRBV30	CAWSVQGVRSPLHF
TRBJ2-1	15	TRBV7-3	CASSLDLRAYNEQFF
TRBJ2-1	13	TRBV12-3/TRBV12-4	CASNLEGFGEQFF
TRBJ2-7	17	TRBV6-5	CASSYSSASGTVYEQYF
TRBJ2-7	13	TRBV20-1	CSARADPVYEQYF
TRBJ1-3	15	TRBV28	CASTNPQGSGNTIYF
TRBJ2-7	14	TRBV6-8	CASSYGTDSYEQYF
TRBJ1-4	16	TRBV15	CATSRDKRDGSEKLFF
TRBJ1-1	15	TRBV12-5	CASAPRGDRDTEAFF
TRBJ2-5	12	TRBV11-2	CASRWTGETQYF
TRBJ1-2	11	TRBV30	CAWRSGRGYTF
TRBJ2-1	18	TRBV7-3	CASSLKGTSGSIYNEQFF
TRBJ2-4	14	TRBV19	CASGTGGWENIQYF
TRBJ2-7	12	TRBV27	CASSPNSYEQYF
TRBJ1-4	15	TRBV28	CASSSGGSTNEKLFF
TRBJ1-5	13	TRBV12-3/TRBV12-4	CASSSDSWQPQHF
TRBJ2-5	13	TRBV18	CASSSIIEETQYF
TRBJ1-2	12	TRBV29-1	CSVDRGDYGYTF
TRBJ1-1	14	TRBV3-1	CASSQEGTNTEAFF
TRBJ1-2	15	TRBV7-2	CASSQTPTASAGYTF
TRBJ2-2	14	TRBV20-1	CSASATGQTGELFF
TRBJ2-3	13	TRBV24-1	CATSDSATGTQYF
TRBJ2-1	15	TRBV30	CAWSPIAGGIDEQFF
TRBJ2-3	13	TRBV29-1	CSVESGSSDTQYF
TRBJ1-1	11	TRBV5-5	CASNDLLEAFF
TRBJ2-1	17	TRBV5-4	CASSLHLGGLSYNEQFF
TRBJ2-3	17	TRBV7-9	CASSLDGRPLNTDTQYF
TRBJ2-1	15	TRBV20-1	CSATHSGRPDNEQFF
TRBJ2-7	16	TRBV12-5	CASGLVDIPTHHEQYF
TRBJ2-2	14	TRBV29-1	CSVDSLGPTGELFF
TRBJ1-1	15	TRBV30	CAWSVGPGRGTEAFF
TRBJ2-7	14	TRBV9	CASSVLAGAGQQYF
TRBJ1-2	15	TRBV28	CASSVTGRTNYGYTF
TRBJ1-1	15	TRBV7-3	CASSLSRVSNTEAFF
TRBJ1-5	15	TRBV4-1	CASSQEWTGNQPQHF